This TCR beta chain appears in the sequencing data of a study of blood T cell repertoires in COVID-19. As for the study in general: In each case, the material was cDNA or gDNA derived from T cells, B-cell-depleted T cells, or PBMCs.

Germline V gives CDR1 SGHDT, CDR2 YYEEEE. This CDR3 comprises 16 residues. V shed 2 bases and J 4 bases; nucleotides not matched to a gene: 8. Participant ages covered roughly 18 to 89 years across 24 US areas. Donors in Cohort 3 who had recovered were those with two negative PCRs, healthcare professional clearance, or resolution of their symptoms. The protocol was immunoSEQ multiplex PCR, while the TCRdb copy is restricted to in-frame clones and leaves out a portion. This sample has some 330,000 clones, with 80% to 90% found just once. This clone was observed a handful of times. This sequence was found in a man aged 25-40 years who had recovered from COVID-19. Material: PBMCs or T cells enriched from blood (not recorded which). V and J are TRBV5-6 and TRBJ2-2; 7 bases are shared with TRBD1. The CDR3 DNA reads as TGTGCCAGCAGCTTTACCGACAGGGTGAGCACCGGGGAGCTGTTTTTT. It yields the protein CASSFTDRVSTGELFF.